This T cell receptor beta chain was obtained from a study of blood T cell repertoires in COVID-19. Across the whole study: COVID-19 samples from acute and convalescent phases originated in the United States, Italy and Spain. Sample material is recorded as cDNA or gDNA derived from T cells, B-cell-depleted T cells, or PBMCs.

In the original workflow: Counts of nucleated cells, estimated from reference gene primer amplification, were obtained. Profiling relied on immunoSEQ multiplex PCR, and the TCRdb table lists in-frame clones only, not all of them. V and J calls and clone size are copied from that table; D and trimming were computed from the DNA. The data show about 220,000 clones, around 86% seen once. Sequenced: peripheral blood. The source of this sequence is a human donor in a cohort sampled during active COVID-19.

The CDR3, as DNA: TGTGCCAGCAGTTTAAACGGACTAGCGAAGGGCGAGCAGTACTTC. This translates into CASSLNGLAKGEQYF. J is TRBJ2-7 and V is TRBV28; 9 bases are a match to TRBD2. The CDR3 sequence is 15 residues long. With 2 bases clipped from V and 6 bases from J, the junction kept 8 bases outside the gene matches. The germline gives CDR1 MDHEN, CDR2 SYDVKM.